A single sample gave rise to the 4 T cell receptor beta chains below, sequenced in a study of PD-1 blockade in classical Hodgkin lymphoma. Relapses following autologous stem cell transplantation were seen in all patients, with brentuximab vedotin exposure varying. Here immunoSEQ multiplex PCR was the method, and the copy in TCRdb shows in-frame clones only, minus some. Among tens of thousands of clones, 87% were seen once, and the ten largest hold 9% to 10%. The input for sequencing was peripheral blood mononuclear cells (PBMCs), taken at baseline. The receptors here all came from a human donor with classical Hodgkin lymphoma.

The chain recombines TRBV5-4 with TRBJ2-3, with 10 bases that match TRBD2. From germline, CDR1 is SGHNT and CDR2 YYREEE (reference sequence). The CDR3 has 17 amino acids. The ends lost 0 bases at V and 1 base at J; junction bases unmatched: 5. As DNA, the CDR3 is TGTGCCAGCAGCTTGGGAGCGGGGGGGGCTGGCACAGATACGCAGTATTTT. Its protein product is CASSLGAGGAGTDTQYF.

V and J are TRBV19 and TRBJ1-2; D unclear. Trimming took 2 bases from V and 2 from J, leaving 9 bases between them. This CDR3 contains 14 residues. CDR1 LNHDA and CDR2 SQIVND come from the germline V gene (reference sequence). DNA of the CDR3: TGTGCCAGTAGTATAAGTTGGGGAAACTATGGCTACACCTTC. This encodes CASSISWGNYGYTF.

In DNA form, the CDR3 reads TGCGCCAGCAGCTTGGATCTAGCGGGAGGGCCCCAGTCAACAGATACGCAGTATTTT. It encodes CASSLDLAGGPQSTDTQYF. V usage is TRBV5-1 and J usage is TRBJ2-3, with TRBD2 matching 12 bases. J was trimmed by 3 bases and V by 0 bases; bases with no gene match: 11. Germline V gene lookup returns CDR1 SGHRS and CDR2 YFSETQ. The CDR3 contains 19 residues.

V gene TRBV7-2 combines with J gene TRBJ2-3; 7 nucleotides line up with TRBD1. Germline trimming cut 4 bases from V and 4 bases from J; bases unmatched to any gene: 8. Germline CDR1 reads SGHTA; CDR2 reads FQGNSA. The CDR3 consists of 15 residues. The CDR3 DNA reads TGTGCCAGCAGCTACACTTTTAGGGGGCCAGATACGCAGTATTTT. Amino acids: CASSYTFRGPDTQYF.